Below are 26 T cell receptor beta chains sequenced from a single sample in a study of shared clonotypes between healthy human individuals. The method was immunoSEQ multiplex PCR; TCRdb's version includes in-frame clones alone and lacks a portion of them. The table shows under 850,000 clones, with around 77% occurring only once. Sequencing was carried out using memory CD4+ T cells sorted from blood. Subset meaning: CD45RA-negative fraction. Receptors were obtained from a woman under 40 in good health.

This sequence joins TRBV28 and TRBJ2-7; 11 bases are shared with TRBD2. Germline V gene sequence: CDR1 MDHEN, CDR2 SYDVKM. The CDR3 has 16 amino acids. J lost 4 bases, V lost 7 bases, and 12 bases had no gene match. Here the CDR3 DNA reads TGTGCCAGCACTACCATCGGGGCTAGCGGGAGGTACGAGCAGTACTTC. Amino acid sequence: CASTTIGASGRYEQYF.

The chain carries TRBV2 and TRBJ1-5; weak D call: TRBD1 (5 bases). V lost 11 bases, J lost 4 bases, and 15 bases lay in between. The CDR3 loop spans 13 amino acids. Germline CDR1 reads SNHLY; CDR2 reads FYNNEI. The CDR3 sequence: CAGGTRVNQPQHF. DNA of the CDR3: TGTGCCGGAGGGACCAGGGTAAATCAGCCCCAGCATTTT.

The genes are TRBV21-1 and TRBJ2-3; the DNA was not used to check the table's D call, TRBD2. TRBV21-1 is a pseudogene locus. CDR3 length: 18 residues. The CDR3 region is CASSKSKEGTPSTDTQYF. In nucleotides, the CDR3 is TGTGCCAGCAGCAAAAGTAAGGAGGGGACCCCCAGCACAGATACGCAGTATTTT.

This clone was seen a few times. V usage is TRBV2 and J usage is TRBJ2-2; TRBD2 matches 11 bases. The CDR3 totals 15 residues. The V segment lost 5 bases and the J segment 9 bases; nucleotides outside the gene matches: 8. CDR1 and CDR2 from the germline V gene are SNHLY and FYNNEI. The CDR3 reads CASSIAGGPRRELFF. CDR3 bases: TGTGCCAGCAGTATAGCGGGAGGGCCCCGCCGGGAGCTGTTTTTT.

DNA of the CDR3: TGTGCCAGCAGCTTGCATGGACAGCCGGTCGGTGAAAAACTGTTTTTT. Translation gives CASSLHGQPVGEKLFF. This sequence joins TRBV5-6 and TRBJ1-4, with D possibly matching TRBD1 (6 bases). Germline V lookup: CDR1 SGHDT, CDR2 YYEEEE. The CDR3 covers 16 residues. V shed 1 base and J shed 7 bases, with 17 bases lying between them.

The V and J genes are TRBV18 and TRBJ2-4, with D maybe TRBD2 (7 bases). The germline gives CDR1 KGHSH, CDR2 LQKENI. The CDR3 runs to 15 residues. Trimming shortened V by 2 bases and J by 4 bases, and 12 bases separated the two germline ends. CDR3 sequence reads: CASSPVGGPKNIQYF. The DNA of the CDR3 is TGTGCCAGCTCACCAGTCGGGGGGCCAAAAAACATTCAGTACTTC.

DNA for the CDR3: TGTGCCAGCAGCTTAGCTCGACTAGCGGGAGGGCCAGATACGCAGTATTTT. Translation gives CASSLARLAGGPDTQYF. This rearrangement joins TRBV7-2 to TRBJ2-3; TRBD2 agrees at 14 bases. From germline, CDR1 is SGHTA and CDR2 FQGNSA. CDR3 length equals 17 residues. V shed 0 bases and J 4 bases; nucleotides not matched to a gene: 3.

The chain combines TRBV19 with TRBJ1-5; a possible D gene is TRBD1 (6 bases). The V end was cut by 4 bases, the J end by 1 base, with 14 bases between. The germline V gene has CDR1 LNHDA and CDR2 SQIVND (reference sequence). The CDR3 contains 16 residues. The CDR3 DNA reads as TGTGCCAGTAGTAACATTCAGGGGATAAGCAATCAGCCCCAGCATTTT. As protein: CASSNIQGISNQPQHF.

The CDR3 DNA is TGTGCCAGCAGTTTCTTCGGACTAGCGGGAGTTGGCGGGGAGCTGTTTTTT. This encodes CASSFFGLAGVGGELFF. J is TRBJ2-2 and V is TRBV28, with TRBD2 matching over 13 bases. V lost 3 bases, J lost 7 bases, and 8 bases stayed unmatched. Germline V lookup: CDR1 MDHEN, CDR2 SYDVKM. CDR3 length equals 17 residues.

The chain links TRBV4-1 to TRBJ2-1; D gene uncertain. The CDR3 runs to 16 residues. Trimming removed 3 bases from V and 0 bases from J, with 12 bases in between. Germline V lookup: CDR1 MGHRA, CDR2 YSYEKL. CDR3 coding DNA: TGCGCCAGCAGCCATGTGGACCCGTACTCCTACAATGAGCAGTTCTTC. Its protein product is CASSHVDPYSYNEQFF.

J is TRBJ2-5 and V is TRBV7-8, with D perhaps assigned TRBD1 or TRBD2 (5 bases each). Per the germline V gene, CDR1 is SGHVS and CDR2 is FQNEAQ. The length of the CDR3 is 15 residues. Between the trimmed V and J ends, which lost 5 bases and 5 bases, there was a span of 18 bases. The chain's CDR3 is CASSPGRLGMETQYF. CDR3 coding DNA: TGTGCCAGCAGCCCGGGACGGCTGGGGATGGAGACCCAGTACTTC.

The J gene is TRBJ2-3, the V gene TRBV6-5; D is uncertain. This CDR3 has 15 residues. V lost 2 bases and J 3 bases, leaving 12 bases between the germline ends. CDR1 and CDR2 (germline): MNHEY, SVGAGI. The CDR3 reads CASSYRTPETDTQYF. The DNA for the CDR3 is TGTGCCAGCAGTTACAGAACGCCGGAGACAGATACGCAGTATTTT.

V is TRBV5-1 and J is TRBJ2-3, with TRBD2 matching 13 bases. The CDR3 totals 15 residues. Germline values: CDR1 SGHRS, CDR2 YFSETQ. V lost 6 bases and J lost 5; bases outside the gene matches: 6. The DNA for the CDR3 is TGCGCCAGCAAACGACTAGCGGGAGGCATAGATACGCAGTATTTT. Translating it yields CASKRLAGGIDTQYF.

CDR3 in amino acids: CSGNHYEQYF. In nucleotides, the CDR3 is TGCAGTGGCAACCACTACGAGCAGTACTTC. The chain uses TRBV20-1 and TRBJ2-7; D is unclear. The ends were cut back, 7 bases at V and 3 bases at J, with 7 bases in the middle. Germline values: CDR1 DFQATT, CDR2 SNEGSKA (reference sequence). CDR3 size: 10 residues.

The chain has TRBV4-1 and TRBJ2-3, with D possibly being TRBD1 or TRBD2 (5 bases each). V shed 0 bases and J shed 4 bases, with 11 bases lying between them. Germline CDR1 reads MGHRA; CDR2 reads YSYEKL. This CDR3 comprises 15 residues. This chain's CDR3 is CASSQELRDPDTQYF. In DNA form, the CDR3 reads TGCGCCAGCAGCCAAGAGTTGAGGGACCCAGATACGCAGTATTTT.

This clone was recorded only once. The chain joins TRBV19 to TRBJ2-3; unclear D gene. The germline CDR1 and CDR2 sequences are LNHDA and SQIVND (reference sequence). V lost 1 base and J 2 bases, leaving 13 bases between the germline ends. There are 16 residues in the CDR3. The CDR3 DNA reads as TGTGCCAGTAGTATAGGCGGCAGACCTTACACAGATACGCAGTATTTT. It translates to CASSIGGRPYTDTQYF. The whole variable domain, remainder taken from reference TRBV19 and TRBJ2-3, is DGGITQSPKYLFRKEGQNVTLSCEQNLNHDAMYWYRQDPGQGLRLIYYSQIVNDFQKGDIAEGYSVSREKKESFPLTVTSAQKNPTAFYLCASSIGGRPYTDTQYFGPGTRLTVL.

About this clone: The sample carries other DNA sequences with the same CDR3. The J gene is TRBJ2-1, the V gene TRBV5-1; maybe TRBD1 (5 bases). CDR1 SGHRS and CDR2 YFSETQ come from the germline V gene. This CDR3 has 14 residues. Trimming removed 5 bases from V and 1 base from J, with 10 bases in between. The CDR3 sequence: CASRVGESYNEQFF. The CDR3 DNA is TGCGCCAGCAGGGTAGGGGAATCCTACAATGAGCAGTTCTTC.

The chain combines TRBV28 with TRBJ2-3; 7 nucleotides match TRBD2. The CDR3 length is 14 residues. The J segment lost 5 bases and the V segment lost 7 bases, leaving 9 bases of the junction unmatched. The germline V gene encodes CDR1 MDHEN and CDR2 SYDVKM. The chain's CDR3 is CASNLAGVEDTQYF. In nucleotides, the CDR3 is TGTGCCAGCAATCTTGCGGGAGTAGAAGATACGCAGTATTTT.

V usage is TRBV19 and J usage is TRBJ2-1, with D perhaps matching TRBD2 (5 bases). The V gene's germline CDR1 is LNHDA and CDR2 SQIVND (reference sequence). The CDR3 contains 15 residues. V was cut by 1 base and J by 3 bases, with 10 bases left in between. CDR3 sequence (DNA): TGTGCCAGTAGTATAGGATGGGAGTACTACAATGAGCAGTTCTTC. This codes for CASSIGWEYYNEQFF.

This sequence joins TRBV5-4 and TRBJ2-5; a weak D match, TRBD2 (5 bases). V was clipped by 3 bases and J by 5 bases, with 11 bases between them. CDR3 size: 13 residues. Germline V gives CDR1 SGHNT, CDR2 YYREEE (reference sequence). This CDR3 reads CASSYNTGETQYF. The CDR3, as DNA: TGTGCCAGCAGCTACAACACGGGGGAGACCCAGTACTTC.

J is TRBJ2-2 and V is TRBV30, with 9 bases fitting TRBD2. This CDR3 contains 17 residues. After removal of 0 bases from V and 0 bases from J, the junction contained 5 bases not matched to a gene. Per germline, CDR1 GTSNPN and CDR2 SVGIG (reference sequence). CDR3 nucleotides: TGTGCCTGGAGTGTAGGGCGGGGGGGCACGAACACCGGGGAGCTGTTTTTT. Amino acid sequence: CAWSVGRGGTNTGELFF.

This clone was seen ten or more times. For the CDR3, the DNA is TGCAGTGTAGGGCCGGGGGAGACCCAGTACTTC. It codes for CSVGPGETQYF. The rearrangement links TRBV20-1 to TRBJ2-5; D perhaps matches TRBD2 (5 bases). V lost 7 bases to trimming and J lost 5 bases, with 11 bases between them. From germline, CDR1 is DFQATT and CDR2 SNEGSKA (reference sequence). CDR3 length: 11 residues.

This chain joins TRBV12-5 and TRBJ2-3, with a tentative D call TRBD2 (6 bases). The germline V and J ends were trimmed by 3 bases and 0 bases, with 22 bases remaining between them. Looked up from germline, CDR1 is LGHNT and CDR2 is FRNRAP. The CDR3 loop spans 19 amino acids. The CDR3 here is CASGFRRVGRGASTDTQYF. The CDR3 DNA sequence: TGTGCTAGTGGTTTTCGCCGCGTTGGGCGCGGGGCTAGCACAGATACGCAGTATTTT.

The count of this clone is one. This sequence joins TRBV9 and TRBJ2-1, with D maybe TRBD2 (6 bases). The CDR3 covers 17 residues. The V gene's germline CDR1 is SGDLS and CDR2 YYNGEE. V was shortened by 2 bases and J by 2 bases, with 17 bases between the two germline ends. Here the CDR3 DNA reads TGTGCCAGCAGCGTGGGTCCGAGTAGCGGTGCCTACAATGAGCAGTTCTTC. This codes for CASSVGPSSGAYNEQFF.

In its sample, this clone was seen a few times. The chain carries TRBV5-1 and TRBJ2-7; 9 positions match TRBD1. The CDR3 is 14 residues long. In germline, CDR1 is SGHRS, CDR2 YFSETQ. J gave up 6 bases and V 0 bases, and 4 bases lay outside the gene matches. The CDR3 loop is CASSLGTGGGEQYF. The DNA of the CDR3 is TGCGCCAGCAGCTTGGGAACAGGGGGCGGCGAGCAGTACTTC.

The rearrangement joins TRBV18 to TRBJ1-5; 7 positions agree with TRBD1. The V and J ends lost 3 bases and 6 bases, in that order; junction bases with no gene match: 8. This CDR3 spans 15 amino acids. Germline values: CDR1 KGHSH, CDR2 LQKENI. The CDR3 reads CASSPSGQSGQPQHF. CDR3 nucleotide sequence: TGTGCCAGCTCACCCTCGGGACAGAGCGGTCAGCCCCAGCATTTT.